The present T cell receptor (beta chain) was sequenced within a study of cytomegalovirus exposure and HLA in healthy donors. General study points: The authors later found TCR association rates varying by HLA locus, with DRB1 most and HLA-C fewest. Immune exposure data for these donors was limited to CMV serostatus. In vitro checks showed that a few CMV-associated chains really do target CMV antigens.

Researchers ran the PCR with 60 Vbeta and 13 Jbeta primers. The repertoire was sequenced with immunoSEQ multiplex PCR; TCRdb's copy has only in-frame clones and lacks some. The repertoire has about 100,000 clones, about 81% of them found once; the top ten carry about 5.5%. The length of the CDR3 is 15 residues. Per germline, CDR1 MNHNS and CDR2 SASEGT. V was clipped by 1 base and J by 3 bases; unmatched bases: 2. On this clone: Its antigen is unknown.

This chain links TRBV6-1 with TRBJ1-4, with 7 bases matching TRBD1. The specimen was PBMCs. The sequence was collected from a man aged 35-49 years in good health and CMV-seropositive. The CDR3, as DNA: TGTGCCAGCAGTGAAGTGGGGACAGCTAATGAAAAACTGTTTTTT. Translation: CASSEVGTANEKLFF.